Below, one T cell receptor beta chain is given with its context. Its specificity is unknown. These data are taken from a study of OX40 agonist ivuxolimab in advanced cancers. Overall study results and limits: Partial responders at 0.1-3.0 mg/kg showed near-lowest clonal expansion.

Clones were read by immunoSEQ multiplex PCR, and TCRdb kept only the in-frame ones, dropping some. There are over 40,000 clones in the sample; around 80% occur only once, and under 7% lies in the top ten. Peripheral blood came from all dose cohorts at three timepoints. J lost 5 bases, V lost 6 bases, and 9 bases had no gene match. Germline assignment: CDR1 SGHRS and CDR2 YFSETQ. This CDR3 contains 15 residues. The sequence was obtained from an adult with an advanced solid tumor such as melanoma, head and neck, liver or kidney cancer. The sequencing used CD4+ or CD8+ T cells sorted from blood, collected in a trial of the OX40 agonist ivuxolimab. The chain has TRBV5-1 and TRBJ2-3; TRBD2 aligns across 10 bases. CDR3 protein: CASTLGSSGGDTQYF. In DNA, the CDR3 is TGCGCCAGCACCCTGGGGTCTAGCGGGGGAGATACGCAGTATTTT.